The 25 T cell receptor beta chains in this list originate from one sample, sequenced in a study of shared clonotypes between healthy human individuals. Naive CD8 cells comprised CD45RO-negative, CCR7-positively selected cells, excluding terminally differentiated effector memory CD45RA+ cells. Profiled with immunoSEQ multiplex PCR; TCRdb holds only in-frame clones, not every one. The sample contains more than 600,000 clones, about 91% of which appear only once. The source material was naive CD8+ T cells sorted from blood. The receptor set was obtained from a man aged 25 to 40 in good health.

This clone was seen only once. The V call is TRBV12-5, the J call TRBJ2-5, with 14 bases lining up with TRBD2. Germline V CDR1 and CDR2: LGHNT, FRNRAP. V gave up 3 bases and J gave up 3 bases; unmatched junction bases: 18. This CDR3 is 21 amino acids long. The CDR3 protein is CASGLPLRGGLAGASKETQYF. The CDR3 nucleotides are TGTGCTAGTGGTTTACCCCTGAGGGGGGGACTAGCGGGAGCCTCTAAAGAGACCCAGTACTTC.

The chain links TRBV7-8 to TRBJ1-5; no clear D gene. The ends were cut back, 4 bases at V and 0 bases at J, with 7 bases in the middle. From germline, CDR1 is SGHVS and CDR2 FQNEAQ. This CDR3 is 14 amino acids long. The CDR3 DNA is TGTGCCAGCAGCTATGACGTTAGCAATCAGCCCCAGCATTTT. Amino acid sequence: CASSYDVSNQPQHF.

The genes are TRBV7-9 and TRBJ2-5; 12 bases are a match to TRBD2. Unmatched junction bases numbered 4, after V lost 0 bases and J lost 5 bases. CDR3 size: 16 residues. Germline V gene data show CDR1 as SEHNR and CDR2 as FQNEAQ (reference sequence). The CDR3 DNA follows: TGTGCCAGCAGCTTAGCGACTAGCGGGAGTGGTGAGACCCAGTACTTC. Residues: CASSLATSGSGETQYF.

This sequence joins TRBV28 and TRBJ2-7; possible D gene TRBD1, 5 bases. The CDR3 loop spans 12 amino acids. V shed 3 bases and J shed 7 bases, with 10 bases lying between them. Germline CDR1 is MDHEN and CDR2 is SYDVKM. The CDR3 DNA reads TGTGCCAGCAGTTTTCCCCAGGGTGAGCAGTACTTC. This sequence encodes CASSFPQGEQYF.

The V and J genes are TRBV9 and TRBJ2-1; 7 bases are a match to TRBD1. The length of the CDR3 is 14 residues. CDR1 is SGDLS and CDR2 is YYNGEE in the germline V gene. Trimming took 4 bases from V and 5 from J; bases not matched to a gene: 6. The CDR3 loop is CASSPEGQNNEQFF. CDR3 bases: TGTGCCAGCAGCCCAGAGGGACAGAACAATGAGCAGTTCTTC.

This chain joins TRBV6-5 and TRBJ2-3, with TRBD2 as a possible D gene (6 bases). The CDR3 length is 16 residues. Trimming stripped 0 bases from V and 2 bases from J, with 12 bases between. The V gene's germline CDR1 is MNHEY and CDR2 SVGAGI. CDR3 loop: CASSYSGGLTTDTQYF. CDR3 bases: TGTGCCAGCAGTTACTCCGGAGGGCTCACCACAGATACGCAGTATTTT.

CDR3 in DNA: TGCGCCAGCAGCCTTGGGGAGTCTGTCAATCAGCCCCAGCATTTT. Translated: CASSLGESVNQPQHF. The chain links TRBV5-1 to TRBJ1-5; D is unresolved. In germline, CDR1 is SGHRS, CDR2 YFSETQ. V was shortened by 4 bases and J by 3 bases, with 14 bases between the two germline ends. The CDR3 is 15 amino acids.

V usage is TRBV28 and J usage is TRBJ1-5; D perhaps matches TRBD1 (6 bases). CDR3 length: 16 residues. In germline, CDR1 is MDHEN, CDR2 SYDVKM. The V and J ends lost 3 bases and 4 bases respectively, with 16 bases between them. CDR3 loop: CASSFHNRDKNQPQHF. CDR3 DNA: TGTGCCAGCAGTTTCCATAACCGGGACAAAAATCAGCCCCAGCATTTT.

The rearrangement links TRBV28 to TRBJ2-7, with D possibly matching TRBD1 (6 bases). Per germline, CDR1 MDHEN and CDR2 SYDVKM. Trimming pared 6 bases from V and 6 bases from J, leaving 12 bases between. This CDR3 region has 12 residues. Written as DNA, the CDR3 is TGTGCCAGCAGCCCCGGGACATCCGAGCAGTACTTC. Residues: CASSPGTSEQYF.

Written as DNA, the CDR3 is TGTGCCAGCAGTGAAACAGGGGGCTGGAACATTCAGTACTTC. It yields the protein CASSETGGWNIQYF. The V call is TRBV6-1, the J call TRBJ2-4; 9 nucleotides match TRBD1. The CDR3 spans 14 residues. Germline trimming cut 2 bases from V and 7 bases from J; bases unmatched to any gene: 3. CDR1 and CDR2 (germline): MNHNS, SASEGT.

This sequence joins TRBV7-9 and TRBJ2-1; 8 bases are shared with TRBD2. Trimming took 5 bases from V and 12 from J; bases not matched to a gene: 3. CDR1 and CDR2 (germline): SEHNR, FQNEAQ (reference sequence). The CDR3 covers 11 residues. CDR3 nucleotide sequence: TGTGCCAGCAGCCGCAGCGGGAGGCAGTTCTTC. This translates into CASSRSGRQFF.

In DNA form, the CDR3 reads TGTGCCAGCAGCCCCTCTGCGGTCCAGACCTACGAGCAGTACTTC. It translates to CASSPSAVQTYEQYF. The chain uses TRBV9 and TRBJ2-7; D remains unclear. CDR3 length: 15 residues. V lost 4 bases, J lost 2 bases, and 16 bases lay in between. Per germline, CDR1 SGDLS and CDR2 YYNGEE.

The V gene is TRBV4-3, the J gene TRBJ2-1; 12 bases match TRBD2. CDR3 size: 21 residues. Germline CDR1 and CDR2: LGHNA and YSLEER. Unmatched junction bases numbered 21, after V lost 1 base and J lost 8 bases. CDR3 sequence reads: CASSQGAGGLAGLAPKDEQFF. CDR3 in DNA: TGCGCCAGCAGCCAAGGGGCCGGGGGACTAGCGGGCCTTGCGCCAAAAGATGAGCAGTTCTTC.

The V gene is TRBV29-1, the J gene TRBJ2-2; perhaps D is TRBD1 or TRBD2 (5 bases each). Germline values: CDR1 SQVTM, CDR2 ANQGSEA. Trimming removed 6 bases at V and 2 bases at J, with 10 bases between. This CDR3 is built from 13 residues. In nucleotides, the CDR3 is TGCAGCGTGCAGGGACCCAACACCGGGGAGCTGTTTTTT. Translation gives CSVQGPNTGELFF.

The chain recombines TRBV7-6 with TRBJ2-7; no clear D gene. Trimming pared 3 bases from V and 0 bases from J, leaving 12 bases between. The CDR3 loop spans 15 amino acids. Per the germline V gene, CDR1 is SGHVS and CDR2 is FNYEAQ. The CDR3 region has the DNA TGTGCCAGCAGCTTCGAGGAACCCCCCTCCTACGAGCAGTACTTC. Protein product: CASSFEEPPSYEQYF.

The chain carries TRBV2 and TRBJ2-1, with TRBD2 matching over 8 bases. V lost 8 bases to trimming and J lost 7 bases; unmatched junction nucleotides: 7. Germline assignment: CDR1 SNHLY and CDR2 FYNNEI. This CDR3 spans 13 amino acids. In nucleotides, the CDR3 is TGTGCCAGCCCGCTAGCGGGTCGGAATGAGCAGTTCTTC. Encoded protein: CASPLAGRNEQFF.

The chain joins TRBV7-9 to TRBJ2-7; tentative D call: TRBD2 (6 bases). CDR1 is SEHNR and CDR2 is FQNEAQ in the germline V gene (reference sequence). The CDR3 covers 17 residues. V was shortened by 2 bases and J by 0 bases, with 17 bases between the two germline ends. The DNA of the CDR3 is TGTGCCAGCAGCTTAACGGTCGCTAGCGCCAGCTCCTACGAGCAGTACTTC. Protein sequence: CASSLTVASASSYEQYF.

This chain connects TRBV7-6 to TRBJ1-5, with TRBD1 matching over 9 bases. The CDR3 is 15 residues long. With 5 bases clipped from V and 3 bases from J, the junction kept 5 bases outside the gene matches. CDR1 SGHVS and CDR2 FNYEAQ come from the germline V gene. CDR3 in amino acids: CASSVGQGPNQPQHF. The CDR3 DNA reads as TGTGCCAGCAGCGTTGGACAGGGGCCCAATCAGCCCCAGCATTTT.

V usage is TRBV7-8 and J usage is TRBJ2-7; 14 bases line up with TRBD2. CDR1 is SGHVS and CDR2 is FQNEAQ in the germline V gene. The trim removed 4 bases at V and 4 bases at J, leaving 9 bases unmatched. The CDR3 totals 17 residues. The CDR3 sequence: CASSSRLAGGAPYEQYF. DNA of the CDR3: TGTGCCAGCAGCTCGCGACTAGCGGGAGGGGCTCCTTACGAGCAGTACTTC.

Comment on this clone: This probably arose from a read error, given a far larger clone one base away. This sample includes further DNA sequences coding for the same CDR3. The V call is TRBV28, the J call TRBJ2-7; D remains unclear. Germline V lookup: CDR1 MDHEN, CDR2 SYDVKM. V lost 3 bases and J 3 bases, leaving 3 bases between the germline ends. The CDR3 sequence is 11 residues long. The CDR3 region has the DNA TGTGCCAGCAGTTTGTTCTACGAGCAGTACTTC. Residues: CASSLFYEQYF.

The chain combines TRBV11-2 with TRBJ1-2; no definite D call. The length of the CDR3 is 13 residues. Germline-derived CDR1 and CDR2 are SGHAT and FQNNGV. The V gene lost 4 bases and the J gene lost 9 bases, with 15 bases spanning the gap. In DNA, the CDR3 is TGTGCCAGCAGCTCGGTGTCCCGAGGTAGCTACACCTTC. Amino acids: CASSSVSRGSYTF.

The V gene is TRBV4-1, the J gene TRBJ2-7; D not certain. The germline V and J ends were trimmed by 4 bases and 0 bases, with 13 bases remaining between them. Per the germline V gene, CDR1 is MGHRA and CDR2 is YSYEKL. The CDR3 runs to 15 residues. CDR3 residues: CASSPKARSSYEQYF. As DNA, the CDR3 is TGCGCCAGCAGCCCAAAAGCGAGGAGCTCCTACGAGCAGTACTTC.

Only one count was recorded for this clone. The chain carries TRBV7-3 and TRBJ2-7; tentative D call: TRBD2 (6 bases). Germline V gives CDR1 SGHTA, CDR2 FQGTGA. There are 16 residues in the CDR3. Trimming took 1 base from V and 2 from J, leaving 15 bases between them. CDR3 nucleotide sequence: TGTGCCAGCAGCTTAAGGGGCCCACTAGCCACCTACGAGCAGTACTTC. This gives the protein CASSLRGPLATYEQYF.

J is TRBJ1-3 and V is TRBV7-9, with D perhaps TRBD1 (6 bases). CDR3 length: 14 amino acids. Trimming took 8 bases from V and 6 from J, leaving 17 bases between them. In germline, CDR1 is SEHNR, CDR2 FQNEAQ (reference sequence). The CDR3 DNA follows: TGTGCCAGCGGTAGACAAGAGGGGGAAAACACCATATATTTT. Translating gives CASGRQEGENTIYF. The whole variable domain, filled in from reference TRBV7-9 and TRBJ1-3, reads DTGVSQNPRHKITKRGQNVTFRCDPISEHNRLYWYRQTLGQGPEFLTYFQNEAQLEKSRLLSDRFSAERPKGSFSTLEIQRTEQGDSAMYLCASGRQEGENTIYFGEGSWLTVV.

CDR3 in amino acids: CASSATSGRADEQFF. DNA of the CDR3: TGTGCCAGCAGCGCCACTAGCGGGAGGGCCGATGAGCAGTTCTTC. The V gene is TRBV7-7, the J gene TRBJ2-1, with 13 bases that match TRBD2. The germline gives CDR1 SSHAT, CDR2 FNYEAQ (reference sequence). The CDR3 is made up of 15 amino acids. V trimming: 5 bases; J trimming: 8 bases; junction bases outside the gene matches: 6.